Following are 3 T cell receptor beta chains from one sample sequenced in a study of spatial heterogeneity in lung cancer. Time point noted: sample taken at primary tumor resection. TCRdb reanalysed the 5' RACE reads using MiXCR and keeps one entry per CDR3 protein. The sample shows 4,000 to 5,000 distinct CDR3 sequences, under 15% of them seen only once. Study-wide results and limits: How many expanded intratumoral alpha and beta TCRs were present tracked the tumor mutation count, which was a count of nonsynonymous mutations.

No antigen has been identified for these receptors. The sequenced sample was lung tumor tissue, obtained at surgery. The receptor source for this set is a female donor with early-stage non-small cell lung cancer.

This clonotype is medium-sized within its sample. The V call is TRBV7-6, the J call TRBJ1-5, with 8 bases that match TRBD1. The junction had 4 bases not matched to a gene; V was cut back by 1 base and J by 2 bases. Germline V CDR1 and CDR2: SGHVS, FNYEAQ. The CDR3 contains 16 residues. DNA for the CDR3: TGTGCCAGCAGCTTAGGTGGGGACAGGCGCAATCAGCCCCAGCATTTT. Translated: CASSLGGDRRNQPQHF.

V and J are TRBV12-3 or TRBV12-4 and TRBJ2-2; TRBD2 is a possible D gene (6 bases). Between the trimmed V and J ends, which lost 5 bases and 4 bases, there was a span of 20 bases. This CDR3 spans 17 amino acids. The CDR3 loop reads CASSPYRGGTVTGELFF. The DNA for the CDR3 is TGTGCCAGCAGTCCTTACCGTGGGGGGACTGTCACCGGGGAGCTGTTTTTT.

The sample holds a few counts of this clonotype. The chain uses TRBV5-1 and TRBJ2-2; D possibly uses TRBD1 or TRBD2 (5 bases each). V lost 4 bases, J lost 6 bases, and 16 bases lay in between. This CDR3 contains 15 residues. CDR1 SGHRS and CDR2 YFSETQ come from the germline V gene. The CDR3 nucleotides read TGCGCCAGCAGCGACTCGGGGCCCACCCCCGGGGAGCTGTTTTTT. It is translated as CASSDSGPTPGELFF.